This T cell receptor beta chain appears in the sequencing data of a study of shared clonotypes between healthy human individuals. When replicate PCRs were run on sorted subsets, they used about 220 ng DNA, about 30,000 T cell genomes. Using immunoSEQ multiplex PCR, the repertoire was profiled, and TCRdb retains in-frame clones only, with some absent. The sample carries about 980,000 clones, over 75% recorded once. The donors were adults (healthy and HIV-negative) with no recent acute infections or vaccinations. General study points: Specimens sampled were limited to blood, with tissue repertoires likely differing. Having only a few donors restricted how much genetic and exposure-history diversity was captured.

Of note for this clone: Its antigen is not identified.

CDR3 length: 16 amino acids. The ends were cut back, 0 bases at V and 7 bases at J, with 14 bases in the middle. In germline, CDR1 is SGHRS, CDR2 YFSETQ. This chain uses TRBV5-1 with TRBJ1-6; TRBD1 might be the D (5 bases). Sequencing input: memory CD4+ T cells sorted from blood. Subset indicated: CD45RA-negative fraction. The source is a man between 18 and 35 years old in good health. CDR3: CASSLAGGAKNSPLHF. CDR3 DNA: TGCGCCAGCAGCTTGGCCGGGGGTGCAAAGAATTCACCCCTCCACTTT.